The entry below describes one TCR beta chain. Participants spanned ages about 18 to 90 years and resided in some 22 US areas. Symptom resolution, clearance, or two negative PCRs marked donors in Cohort 3 as recovered. The repertoire was sequenced with immunoSEQ multiplex PCR; TCRdb's copy has only in-frame clones and lacks some. The profile shows approximately 490,000 clones, 88% of them singletons. The CDR3 is 14 residues long. Per germline, CDR1 SGHVS and CDR2 FQNEAQ. Between the trimmed V and J ends, which lost 1 base and 5 bases, there was a span of 9 bases. The sample belongs to a study of blood T cell repertoires in COVID-19. Study summary: Sites in the United States, Italy and Spain provided acute and convalescent COVID-19 samples. T cells, B-cell-depleted T cells, or PBMCs provided the cDNA or gDNA that served as material.

Sequencing was carried out using PBMCs or T cells enriched from blood (not recorded which). This clonotype was obtained from a woman aged 60 to 75 who had recovered from COVID-19. The V call is TRBV7-8, the J call TRBJ2-1, with a weak D call TRBD1 (6 bases). The DNA of the CDR3 is TGTGCCAGCAGCTTAGTGGGACACAACAATGAGCAGTTCTTC. Protein product: CASSLVGHNNEQFF.